These 32 T cell receptor beta chains were sequenced from one sample in a study of T cell responses to AZD1222 COVID-19 vaccine. TCRdb keeps only in-frame clones here, not all; method: immunoSEQ multiplex PCR. The repertoire holds 150,000 or so clones, 90% seen once, with about 1.6% in the top ten. Sequencing used peripheral blood, obtained 28 days after the second AZD1222 dose. Every receptor here comes from an adult who received the AZD1222 COVID-19 vaccine.

This clone was seen just once. The chain uses TRBV19 and TRBJ1-4, with a tentative D call TRBD1 (6 bases). Germline lookup yields CDR1 LNHDA and CDR2 SQIVND (reference sequence). Trimming took 3 bases from V and 2 from J, leaving 10 bases between them. The length of the CDR3 is 15 residues. CDR3 loop: CASSIPRGTNEKLFF. CDR3 nucleotide sequence: TGTGCCAGTAGTATCCCCAGGGGTACTAATGAAAAACTGTTTTTT.

This clone showed up just once. V and J are TRBV21-1 and TRBJ1-2. TRBV21-1 counts as a pseudogene. The CDR3 consists of 16 residues. The DNA of the CDR3 is TGTGCCAGCAGCAAAACATGGGGACGGATATCTGGTGGCTACACCTTC. Its translation is CASSKTWGRISGGYTF.

The genes are TRBV27 and TRBJ1-2; D unresolved. Germline V gene lookup returns CDR1 MNHEY and CDR2 SMNVEV (reference sequence). V lost 0 bases, J lost 2 bases, and 7 bases lay in between. The CDR3 runs 14 residues. The CDR3 DNA reads TGTGCCAGCAGTTTATCAATCGCGAACTATGGCTACACCTTC. Residues: CASSLSIANYGYTF.

In DNA form, the CDR3 reads TGTGCCAGCAGTTCCCGGGACAGGGAGGGCTACACCTTC. Protein: CASSSRDREGYTF. The chain has TRBV6-6 and TRBJ1-2; TRBD1 agrees at 9 bases. Germline loops: CDR1 MNHNY, CDR2 SVGAGI (reference sequence). The CDR3 spans 13 residues. The V and J ends lost 4 bases and 8 bases, in that order; junction bases with no gene match: 5.

This chain uses TRBV6-5 with TRBJ2-3; 7 bases match TRBD1. The CDR3 loop spans 15 amino acids. Losses at the gene ends were 6 bases for V and 4 bases for J; bases not matched to a gene: 10. Germline V gives CDR1 MNHEY, CDR2 SVGAGI. CDR3 amino acids: CASRRQGRSPDTQYF. The CDR3 DNA is TGTGCCAGCAGAAGACAGGGTCGGAGCCCAGATACGCAGTATTTT.

The chain recombines TRBV30 with TRBJ1-1; no reliable D call. The germline gives CDR1 GTSNPN, CDR2 SVGIG (reference sequence). The CDR3 totals 13 residues. The ends were cut back, 2 bases at V and 5 bases at J, with 12 bases in the middle. CDR3 sequence (DNA): TGTGCCTGGAGTTCTGGGGATCGGACTGAAGCTTTCTTT. This codes for CAWSSGDRTEAFF.

The chain uses TRBV19 and TRBJ1-6, with D possibly being TRBD1 (6 bases). Germline values: CDR1 LNHDA, CDR2 SQIVND (reference sequence). V was pared by 6 bases and J by 5 bases, with 11 bases between. CDR3 length equals 14 residues. As DNA, the CDR3 is TGTGCCAGTAGAGCCGGGACACATAATTCACCCCTCCACTTT. It yields the protein CASRAGTHNSPLHF.

V and J are TRBV5-4 and TRBJ2-7; 15 nucleotides match TRBD2. With V trimmed by 4 bases and J by 6 bases, 11 bases remained unmatched. The CDR3 extends over 17 amino acids. The V gene's germline CDR1 is SGHNT and CDR2 YYREEE (reference sequence). CDR3 nucleotides: TGTGCCAGCAGCCTTCGGACTAGCGGGAGGGCCGGGCGCGAGCAGTACTTC. Its protein is CASSLRTSGRAGREQYF.

As DNA, the CDR3 is TGTGCCAGCAGAGCCCGGGGAGGGACCCAAGAGACCCAGTACTTC. It encodes CASRARGGTQETQYF. This chain uses TRBV7-9 with TRBJ2-5; TRBD2 agrees at 7 bases. This CDR3 contains 15 residues. Trimming at V came to 6 bases and at J to 1 base, leaving 8 bases not matched to a gene. The germline CDR1 and CDR2 sequences are SEHNR and FQNEAQ (reference sequence).

The V call is TRBV6-5, the J call TRBJ2-7, with 9 bases aligning to TRBD2. CDR3 length: 14 amino acids. Germline values: CDR1 MNHEY, CDR2 SVGAGI. The trim removed 0 bases at V and 4 bases at J, leaving 1 base unmatched. CDR3 bases: TGTGCCAGCAGTTACTCGCGGGAGGGGTACGAGCAGTACTTC. It specifies CASSYSREGYEQYF.

The rearrangement uses TRBV6-5 and TRBJ1-2; the D gene is possibly TRBD1 (6 bases). The CDR3 is 11 amino acids. CDR1 MNHEY and CDR2 SVGAGI come from the germline V gene. Trimming pared 7 bases from V and 3 bases from J, leaving 6 bases between. CDR3 protein: CASTGDYGYTF. CDR3 bases: TGTGCCAGCACAGGGGACTATGGCTACACCTTC.

The V call is TRBV10-2, the J call TRBJ2-7, with D perhaps TRBD2 (7 bases). Trimming took off 3 bases at V and 6 bases at J, with 21 bases between the two ends. The CDR3 length is 16 residues. Per the germline V gene, CDR1 is WSHSY and CDR2 is SAAADI. The CDR3 coding sequence is TGCGCCAGCAGTGAATTGGGGGGGCTAAGAAGGGGCGAGCAGTACTTC. It is translated as CASSELGGLRRGEQYF.

The chain couples TRBV9 to TRBJ2-3; 12 nucleotides match TRBD2. The germline V gene has CDR1 SGDLS and CDR2 YYNGEE. CDR3 length equals 16 residues. The J segment lost 5 bases and the V segment lost 4 bases, leaving 8 bases of the junction unmatched. The CDR3 sequence: CASSLTGTSGLDTQYF. The CDR3, as DNA: TGTGCCAGCAGCTTAACCGGGACTAGCGGGCTAGATACGCAGTATTTT.

This chain joins TRBV27 and TRBJ1-1, with D uncertain. Per the germline V gene, CDR1 is MNHEY and CDR2 is SMNVEV (reference sequence). CDR3 length equals 14 residues. V lost 2 bases, J lost 5 bases, and 12 bases lay in between. CDR3 in DNA: TGTGCCAGCAGTTTAATTTTGGGAGGAACTGAAGCTTTCTTT. Translated: CASSLILGGTEAFF.

The V gene is TRBV5-1, the J gene TRBJ2-4, with D tentatively TRBD2 (6 bases). Trimming removed 2 bases from V and 8 bases from J, with 14 bases in between. The CDR3 totals 14 residues. The germline gives CDR1 SGHRS, CDR2 YFSETQ. The CDR3 sequence is CASSLGTPGDIQYF. The CDR3 DNA is TGCGCCAGCAGCTTAGGGACTCCCGGTGACATTCAGTACTTC.

This clone came up a few times. The genes are TRBV6-5 and TRBJ1-6; no clear D. The CDR3 runs to 14 residues. Trimming cost V 6 bases and J 4 bases, with 10 bases left between them. CDR1 is MNHEY and CDR2 is SVGAGI in the germline V gene. The CDR3 coding sequence is TGTGCCAGCAGGGGCGGGATTTATAATTCACCCCTCCACTTT. Translated, it gives CASRGGIYNSPLHF.

V usage is TRBV28 and J usage is TRBJ1-5, with TRBD1 identical over 8 bases. V lost 8 bases and J lost 1; bases outside the gene matches: 10. The CDR3 consists of 16 residues. Germline loops: CDR1 MDHEN, CDR2 SYDVKM. The CDR3 DNA reads as TGTGCCAGCCGCCGCGGACAGGGCAGGAGCAATCAGCCCCAGCATTTT. Its protein product is CASRRGQGRSNQPQHF.

This clone has only a few counts. The V call is TRBV3-1 (or the pseudogene TRBV3-2), the J call TRBJ2-7; D unresolved. The CDR3 covers 15 residues. V was pared by 0 bases and J by 0 bases, with 9 bases between. The germline gives CDR1 LGHDT, CDR2 YNNKEL (reference sequence). The CDR3 DNA sequence: TGTGCCAGCAGCCAAGAACCCCGGAGCTCCTACGAGCAGTACTTC. It translates to CASSQEPRSSYEQYF.

The chain uses TRBV15 and TRBJ1-1; the D gene is possibly TRBD1 (5 bases). The length of the CDR3 is 16 residues. The germline V gene has CDR1 LNHNV and CDR2 YYDKDF (reference sequence). V lost 6 bases and J 2 bases, leaving 19 bases between the germline ends. The CDR3 DNA sequence: TGTGCCACCAGAGACAGCCTTAGAGGGGTTAACACTGAAGCTTTCTTT. Translating it yields CATRDSLRGVNTEAFF.

This clone was picked up a small number of times. V and J are TRBV20-1 and TRBJ1-1, with unresolved D. Germline V gene sequence: CDR1 DFQATT, CDR2 SNEGSKA (reference sequence). The V and J ends lost 3 bases and 0 bases respectively, with 8 bases between them. There are 13 residues in the CDR3. The CDR3 loop is CSASWVVNTEAFF. The CDR3 DNA reads TGCAGTGCTAGTTGGGTAGTGAACACTGAAGCTTTCTTT.

The V gene is TRBV6-2 or TRBV6-3, the J gene TRBJ1-4, with unresolved D. The CDR3 covers 15 residues. Looked up from germline, CDR1 is MNHEY and CDR2 is SVGEGT. The V and J ends lost 3 bases and 5 bases respectively, with 13 bases between them. CDR3 bases: TGTGCCAGCAGTTATAGGGCAGCCGGAAATGAAAAACTGTTTTTT. Its translation is CASSYRAAGNEKLFF.

The chain carries TRBV11-3 and TRBJ1-1; D remains unclear. Germline CDR1 is SGHNT and CDR2 is YENEEA. The CDR3 contains 13 residues. V was cut by 3 bases and J by 4 bases, with 9 bases left in between. The CDR3 DNA sequence: TGTGCCAGCAGCTTCTCGGAGGCCACTGAAGCTTTCTTT. It encodes CASSFSEATEAFF.

This chain uses TRBV6-5 with TRBJ1-2; D not certain. Per germline, CDR1 MNHEY and CDR2 SVGAGI. The CDR3 totals 12 residues. Between the trimmed V and J ends, which lost 8 bases and 1 base, there was a span of 8 bases. This CDR3 is CASSGRNYGYTF. The DNA for the CDR3 is TGTGCCAGCTCGGGTCGTAACTATGGCTACACCTTC.

This rearrangement joins TRBV5-1 to TRBJ2-1, with TRBD2 identical over 7 bases. The CDR3 totals 15 residues. Germline V gene lookup returns CDR1 SGHRS and CDR2 YFSETQ. V shed 5 bases, J shed 0 bases, and the junction held 5 bases outside the gene matches. CDR3 coding DNA: TGCGCCAGCAGTTATAGCGGGCTCTCCTACAATGAGCAGTTCTTC. It specifies CASSYSGLSYNEQFF.

The rearrangement links TRBV10-1 to TRBJ2-1; the D gene is possibly TRBD1 (6 bases). CDR1 WNHNN and CDR2 SYGVQD come from the germline V gene (reference sequence). CDR3 size: 12 residues. V was clipped by 2 bases and J by 12 bases, with 11 bases between them. CDR3 protein: CASSETLTGQFF. The CDR3 DNA reads as TGCGCCAGCAGTGAGACTCTGACAGGGCAGTTCTTC.

J is TRBJ1-5 and V is TRBV5-5; D gene ambiguous. Germline assignment: CDR1 SGHKS and CDR2 YYEKEE (reference sequence). This CDR3 is built from 15 residues. With 4 bases removed from V and 1 base from J, the gap between germline ends came to 12 bases. As DNA, the CDR3 is TGTGCCAGCAGCCTGCTGACGGGAAGCAATCAGCCCCAGCATTTT. Amino acids: CASSLLTGSNQPQHF.

The gene calls are TRBV5-1 and TRBJ1-6; tentatively, D is TRBD1 (5 bases). Germline-derived CDR1 and CDR2 are SGHRS and YFSETQ. This CDR3 is built from 14 residues. V was clipped by 4 bases and J by 7 bases, with 12 bases between them. The CDR3 nucleotides read TGCGCCAGCAGCCAGGGCCCCGTGAATTCACCCCTCCACTTT. Translated, it gives CASSQGPVNSPLHF. The entire variable domain, with the rest obtained from reference TRBV5-1 and TRBJ1-6, is as follows: KAGVTQTPRYLIKTRGQQVTLSCSPISGHRSVSWYQQTPGQGLQFLFEYFSETQRNKGNFPGRFSGRQFSNSRSEMNVSTLELGDSALYLCASSQGPVNSPLHFGNGTRLTVT.

This clone was counted ten times or more. The chain recombines TRBV7-9 with TRBJ1-6; D is ambiguous. V lost 6 bases, J lost 7 bases, and 19 bases lay in between. The germline V gene encodes CDR1 SEHNR and CDR2 FQNEAQ (reference sequence). The CDR3 extends over 16 amino acids. For the CDR3, the DNA is TGTGCCAGCAGTCAAGTCGACCTGATTTGGAATTCACCCCTCCACTTT. Protein sequence: CASSQVDLIWNSPLHF.

The chain links TRBV18 to TRBJ2-7; D may be TRBD2 (6 bases). The CDR3 has 14 amino acids. From germline, CDR1 is KGHSH and CDR2 LQKENI. V lost 3 bases to trimming and J lost 3 bases, with 12 bases between them. CDR3 DNA: TGTGCCAGCTCACCGGGCCTAGCGAGCTACGAGCAGTACTTC. As protein: CASSPGLASYEQYF.

This clone was picked up one time. The chain couples TRBV12-3 or TRBV12-4 to TRBJ1-1; D gene unclear. Trimming stripped 3 bases from V and 8 bases from J, with 13 bases between. This CDR3 is 13 amino acids long. CDR3 in amino acids: CASSFVQSAEAFF. CDR3 in DNA: TGTGCCAGCAGTTTCGTACAGTCCGCCGAAGCTTTCTTT.

This chain connects TRBV11-2 to TRBJ1-2; D may be TRBD1 (5 bases). The CDR3 consists of 18 residues. V gave up 1 base and J gave up 8 bases, with 26 bases separating them. Germline-derived CDR1 and CDR2 are SGHAT and FQNNGV. The CDR3 DNA follows: TGTGCCAGCAGCTTAGTTACCTCAGGGAAGCCTCTCGGCGGGGGCTACACCTTC. Its protein is CASSLVTSGKPLGGGYTF.

The table lists this clone with a count of one. This chain joins TRBV7-6 and TRBJ1-1, with D hard to call. Deletions cut 6 bases from V and 2 bases from J, with 13 bases between. Germline assignment: CDR1 SGHVS and CDR2 FNYEAQ. CDR3 size: 14 residues. The CDR3 reads CASSSGLENTEAFF. CDR3 DNA sequence: TGTGCCAGCAGTTCCGGCCTCGAAAACACTGAAGCTTTCTTT.